The 5 T cell receptor beta chains in this list originate from one sample, sequenced in a study of control samples from healthy donors and cancer patients. TCRdb keeps only in-frame clones here, not all; method: immunoSEQ multiplex PCR. This table has about 120,000 clones, over 90% appearing once. The sequenced material came from blood. The source of these receptors is a man aged 30-40 years in good health.

The V call is TRBV27, the J call TRBJ1-2; D is unresolved. Trimming took off 3 bases at V and 8 bases at J, with 13 bases between the two ends. CDR1 is MNHEY and CDR2 is SMNVEV in the germline V gene (reference sequence). There are 13 residues in the CDR3. CDR3 sequence reads: CASSFSGGIGYTF. The CDR3 coding sequence is TGTGCCAGCAGTTTCTCAGGAGGGATCGGCTACACCTTC.

The chain couples TRBV7-2 to TRBJ2-2, with D tentatively TRBD2 (6 bases). V was shortened by 5 bases and J by 5 bases, with 12 bases between the two germline ends. Germline CDR1 and CDR2: SGHTA and FQGNSA. This CDR3 is 14 amino acids long. The CDR3 protein is CASSSLTSTGELFF. The CDR3 DNA is TGTGCCAGCAGCAGCCTGACTAGTACCGGGGAGCTGTTTTTT.

The chain couples TRBV11-2 to TRBJ2-1, with a possible D match to TRBD2 (5 bases). The CDR3 extends over 14 amino acids. Germline lookup yields CDR1 SGHAT and CDR2 FQNNGV. Trimming cost V 5 bases and J 8 bases, with 16 bases left between them. As DNA, the CDR3 is TGTGCCAGCAGCAGTAGGGCTAGCCAGGATGAGCAGTTCTTC. Its translation is CASSSRASQDEQFF.

This chain uses TRBV20-1 with TRBJ1-1; D may be TRBD1 (5 bases). The CDR3 is 11 residues long. V lost 6 bases to trimming and J lost 4 bases, with 9 bases between them. In germline, CDR1 is DFQATT, CDR2 SNEGSKA (reference sequence). The CDR3 DNA follows: TGCAGTGCCCCCGACAGCACTGAAGCTTTCTTT. This translates into CSAPDSTEAFF.

The chain is built from TRBV18 and TRBJ2-6, with 8 positions matching TRBD1. Germline CDR1 reads KGHSH; CDR2 reads LQKENI. The CDR3 has 16 residues. J gave up 2 bases and V 1 base, and 1 base lay outside the gene matches. Here the CDR3 DNA reads TGTGCCAGCTCACCACAACAGGGGGCTGGGGCCAACGTCCTGACTTTC. Its translation: CASSPQQGAGANVLTF. The full variable domain, its missing parts supplied by reference TRBV18 and TRBJ2-6, is NAGVMQNPRHLVRRRGQEARLRCSPMKGHSHVYWYRQLPEEGLKFMVYLQKENIIDESGMPKERFSAEFPKEGPSILRIQQVVRGDSAAYFCASSPQQGAGANVLTFGAGSRLTVL.